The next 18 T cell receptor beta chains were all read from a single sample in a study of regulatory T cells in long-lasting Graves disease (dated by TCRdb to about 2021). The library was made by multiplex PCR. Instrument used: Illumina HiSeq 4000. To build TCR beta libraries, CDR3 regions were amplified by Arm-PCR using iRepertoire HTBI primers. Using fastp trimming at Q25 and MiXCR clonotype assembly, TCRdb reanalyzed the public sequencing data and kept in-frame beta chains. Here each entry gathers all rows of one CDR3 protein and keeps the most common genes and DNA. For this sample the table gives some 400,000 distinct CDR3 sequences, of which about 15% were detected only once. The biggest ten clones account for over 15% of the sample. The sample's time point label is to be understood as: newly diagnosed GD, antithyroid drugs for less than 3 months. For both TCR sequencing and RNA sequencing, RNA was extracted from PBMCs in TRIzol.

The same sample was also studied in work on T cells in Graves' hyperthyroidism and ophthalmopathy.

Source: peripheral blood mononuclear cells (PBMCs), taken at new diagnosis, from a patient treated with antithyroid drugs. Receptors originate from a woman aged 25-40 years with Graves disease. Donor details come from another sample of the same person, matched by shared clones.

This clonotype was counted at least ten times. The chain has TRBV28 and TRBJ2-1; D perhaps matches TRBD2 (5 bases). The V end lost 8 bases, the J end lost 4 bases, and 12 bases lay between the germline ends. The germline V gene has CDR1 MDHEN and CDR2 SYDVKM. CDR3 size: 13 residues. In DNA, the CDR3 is TGTGCCAGCGGTTCCGGCGGGTACAATGAGCAGTTCTTC. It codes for CASGSGGYNEQFF.

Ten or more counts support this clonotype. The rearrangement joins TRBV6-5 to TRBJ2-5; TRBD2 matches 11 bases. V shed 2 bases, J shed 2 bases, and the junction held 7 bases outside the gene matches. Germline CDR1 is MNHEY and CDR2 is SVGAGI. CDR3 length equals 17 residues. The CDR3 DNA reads TGTGCCAGCAGTTACGTACCAACTAGCGGGAGACAAGAGACCCAGTACTTC. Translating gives CASSYVPTSGRQETQYF.

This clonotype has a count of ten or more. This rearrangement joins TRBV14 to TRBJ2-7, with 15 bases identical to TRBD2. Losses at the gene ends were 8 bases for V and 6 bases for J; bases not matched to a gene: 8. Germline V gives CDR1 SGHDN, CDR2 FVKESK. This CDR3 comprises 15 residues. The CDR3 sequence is CASGRTSGRASEQYF. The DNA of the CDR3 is TGTGCCAGCGGCCGGACTAGCGGGAGGGCCAGCGAGCAGTACTTC.

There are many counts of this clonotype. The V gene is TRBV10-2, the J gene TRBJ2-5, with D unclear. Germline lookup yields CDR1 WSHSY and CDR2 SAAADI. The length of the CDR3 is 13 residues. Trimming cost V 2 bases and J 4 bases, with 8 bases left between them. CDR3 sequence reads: CASSEKRGETQYF. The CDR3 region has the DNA TGCGCCAGCAGTGAGAAGCGCGGAGAGACCCAGTACTTC.

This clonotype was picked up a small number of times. The CDR3 DNA sequence: TGCGCCAGCAGCCGTACGAACACCGGGGAGCTGTTTTTT. Translated, it gives CASSRTNTGELFF. The rearrangement uses TRBV4-1 and TRBJ2-2; D is unresolved. Germline assignment: CDR1 MGHRA and CDR2 YSYEKL. Between the trimmed V and J ends, which lost 4 bases and 0 bases, there was a span of 3 bases. The CDR3 covers 13 residues.

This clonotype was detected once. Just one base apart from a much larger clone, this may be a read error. This CDR3 reads CNVTGHYEQYF. CDR3 DNA: TGCAACGTCACCGGACACTACGAGCAGTACTTC. The rearrangement joins TRBV29-1 to TRBJ2-7; D might be TRBD1 (5 bases). The CDR3 covers 11 residues. Germline loops: CDR1 SQVTM, CDR2 ANQGSEA.

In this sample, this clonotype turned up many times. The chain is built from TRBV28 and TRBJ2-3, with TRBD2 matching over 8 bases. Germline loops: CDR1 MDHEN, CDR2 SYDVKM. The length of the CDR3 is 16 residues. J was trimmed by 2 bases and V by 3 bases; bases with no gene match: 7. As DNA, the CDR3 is TGTGCCAGCAGTTTGACAGCGGGAGAGACCACAGATACGCAGTATTTT. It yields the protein CASSLTAGETTDTQYF.

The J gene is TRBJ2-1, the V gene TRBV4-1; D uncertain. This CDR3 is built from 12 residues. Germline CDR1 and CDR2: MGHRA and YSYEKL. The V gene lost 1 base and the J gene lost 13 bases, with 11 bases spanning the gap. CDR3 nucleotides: TGCGCCAGCAGCCAAGTCCCGGATTTCCAGTTCTTC. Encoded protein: CASSQVPDFQFF.

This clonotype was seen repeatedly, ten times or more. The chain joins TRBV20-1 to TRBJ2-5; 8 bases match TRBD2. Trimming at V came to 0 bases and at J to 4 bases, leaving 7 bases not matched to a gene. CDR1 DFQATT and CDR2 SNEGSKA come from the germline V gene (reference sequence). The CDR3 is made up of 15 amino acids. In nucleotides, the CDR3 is TGCAGTGCTAGAGATCCCGGGAGGGGAGGAGAGACCCAGTACTTC. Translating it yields CSARDPGRGGETQYF.

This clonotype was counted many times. DNA of the CDR3: TGTGCTAGTGGTTTGGCCTTTCTCCGACAGCCCCAGCATTTT. It codes for CASGLAFLRQPQHF. The chain employs TRBV12-5 and TRBJ1-5; D remains unclear. V was clipped by 1 base and J by 7 bases, with 11 bases between them. The CDR3 is made up of 14 amino acids. Germline V CDR1 and CDR2: LGHNT, FRNRAP.

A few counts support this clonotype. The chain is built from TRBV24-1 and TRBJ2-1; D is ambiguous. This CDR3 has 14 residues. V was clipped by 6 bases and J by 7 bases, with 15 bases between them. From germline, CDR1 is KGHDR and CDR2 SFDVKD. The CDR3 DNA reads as TGTGCCACCAGTCGGAGTTTAGTTGTGAATGAGCAGTTCTTC. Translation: CATSRSLVVNEQFF.

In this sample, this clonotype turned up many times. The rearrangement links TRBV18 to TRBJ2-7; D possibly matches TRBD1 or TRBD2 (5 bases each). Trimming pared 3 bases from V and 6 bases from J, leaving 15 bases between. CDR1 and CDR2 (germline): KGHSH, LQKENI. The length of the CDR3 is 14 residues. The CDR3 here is CASSPRDGLGEQYF. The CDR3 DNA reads TGTGCCAGCTCACCCCGGGACGGGCTGGGCGAGCAGTACTTC.

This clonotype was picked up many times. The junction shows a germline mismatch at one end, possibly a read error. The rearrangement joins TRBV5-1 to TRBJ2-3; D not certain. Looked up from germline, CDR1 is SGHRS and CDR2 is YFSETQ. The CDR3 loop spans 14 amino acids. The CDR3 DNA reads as TGTGCCAGCAGCTTGGATCCGTACACAGATACGCAGTATTTT. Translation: CASSLDPYTDTQYF.

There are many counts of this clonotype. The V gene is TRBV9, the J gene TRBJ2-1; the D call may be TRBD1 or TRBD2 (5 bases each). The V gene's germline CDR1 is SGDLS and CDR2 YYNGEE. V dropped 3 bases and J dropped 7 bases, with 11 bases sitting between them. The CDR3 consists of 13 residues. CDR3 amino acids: CASSDGTRNEQFF. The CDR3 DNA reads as TGTGCCAGCAGCGACGGGACGCGGAATGAGCAGTTCTTC.

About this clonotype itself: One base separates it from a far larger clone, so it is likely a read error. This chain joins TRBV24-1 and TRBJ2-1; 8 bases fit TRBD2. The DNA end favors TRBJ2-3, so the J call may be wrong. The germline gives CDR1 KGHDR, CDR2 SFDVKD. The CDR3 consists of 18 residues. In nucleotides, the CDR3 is TGTGCCACCAGTACCCCCCGGGCGAGCGGGAGTCCCACAGGTACGCAGTATTTT. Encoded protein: CATSTPRASGSPTGTQYF.

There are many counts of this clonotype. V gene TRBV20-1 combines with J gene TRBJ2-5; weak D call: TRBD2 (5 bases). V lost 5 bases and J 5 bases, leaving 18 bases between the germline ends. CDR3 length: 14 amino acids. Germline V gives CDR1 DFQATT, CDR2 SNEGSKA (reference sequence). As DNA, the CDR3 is TGCAGTGCTTGCCGGGGTGAGGTTGGGGAGACCCAGTACTTC. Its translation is CSACRGEVGETQYF.

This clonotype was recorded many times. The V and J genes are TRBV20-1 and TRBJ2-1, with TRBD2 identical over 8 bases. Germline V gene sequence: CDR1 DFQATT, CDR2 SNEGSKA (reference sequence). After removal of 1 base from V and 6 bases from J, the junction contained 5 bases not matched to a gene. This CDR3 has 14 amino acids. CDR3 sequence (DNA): TGCAGTGCTAGAGGCTGGCGGGAGGTCAATGAGCAGTTCTTC. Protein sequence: CSARGWREVNEQFF.

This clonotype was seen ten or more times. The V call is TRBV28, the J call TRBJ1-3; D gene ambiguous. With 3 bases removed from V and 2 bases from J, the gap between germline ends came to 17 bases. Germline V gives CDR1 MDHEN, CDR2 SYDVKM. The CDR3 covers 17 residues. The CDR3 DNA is TGTGCCAGCAGTTTTTGGACGGACTCTATGACTGGAAACACCATATATTTT. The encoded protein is CASSFWTDSMTGNTIYF.